This note documents a single TCR beta chain sequence. Profiling relied on immunoSEQ multiplex PCR, and the TCRdb table lists in-frame clones only, not all of them. The profile covers roughly 50,000 clones, with 80% to 90% appearing a single time and 10% taken by the ten largest. These data originate in a study of OX40 agonist ivuxolimab in advanced cancers. CDR1 is MNHNY, CDR2 SVGAGI, per germline (reference sequence). CDR3 length equals 15 residues. With V trimmed by 7 bases and J by 2 bases, 9 bases remained unmatched. The sequencing here drew on CD4+ or CD8+ T cells sorted from blood, taken in a trial of the OX40 agonist ivuxolimab. The rearrangement links TRBV6-6 to TRBJ1-1; 8 nucleotides match TRBD1. The receptor was isolated from an adult with an advanced solid tumor such as melanoma, head and neck, liver or kidney cancer. The CDR3 is CASTPTGAYNTEAFF. The CDR3 DNA sequence: TGTGCCAGCACTCCGACAGGGGCCTACAACACTGAAGCTTTCTTT.